In its sample, the clone carrying this TCR beta chain was seen a few times. No antigen is known for it. This sample was included in a study of identical twins. Study-wide results and limits: Where out-of-frame alpha sequences were twin-shared, they showed excess low generation probability.

TCRdb re-called the 5' RACE reads with MiXCR, one entry per CDR3 protein. Altogether roughly 1,500,000 distinct CDR3 sequences are present, roughly 35% being singletons, with the ten largest covering about 0.27%. The sequenced sample was cord blood. The sequence was obtained from a newborn girl in good health.

CDR3 sequence: CASRRQENEKLFF. The CDR3 DNA follows: TGTGCCAGCAGGAGACAGGAAAATGAAAAACTGTTTTTT. The chain recombines TRBV21-1 with TRBJ1-4; the listed D gene, TRBD1, was not tested against the DNA. TRBV21-1 is termed a pseudogene. This CDR3 contains 13 residues.